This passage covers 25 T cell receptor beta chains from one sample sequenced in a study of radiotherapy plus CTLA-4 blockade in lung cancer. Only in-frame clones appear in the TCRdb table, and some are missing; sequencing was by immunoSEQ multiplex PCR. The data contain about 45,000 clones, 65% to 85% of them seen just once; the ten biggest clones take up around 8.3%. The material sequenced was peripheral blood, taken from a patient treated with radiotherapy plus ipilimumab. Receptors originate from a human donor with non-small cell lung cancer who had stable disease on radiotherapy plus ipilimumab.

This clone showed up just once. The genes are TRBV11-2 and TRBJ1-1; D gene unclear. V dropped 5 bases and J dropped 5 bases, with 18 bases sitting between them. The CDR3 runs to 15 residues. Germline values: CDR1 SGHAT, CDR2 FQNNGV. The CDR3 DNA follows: TGTGCCAGCAGCCTCTTACGGGGAACGGGGACTGAAGCTTTCTTT. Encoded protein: CASSLLRGTGTEAFF. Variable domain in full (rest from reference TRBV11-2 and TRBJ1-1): EAGVAQSPRYKIIEKRQSVAFWCNPISGHATLYWYQQILGQGPKLLIQFQNNGVVDDSQLPKDRFSAERLKGVDSTLKIQPAKLEDSAVYLCASSLLRGTGTEAFFGQGTRLTVV.

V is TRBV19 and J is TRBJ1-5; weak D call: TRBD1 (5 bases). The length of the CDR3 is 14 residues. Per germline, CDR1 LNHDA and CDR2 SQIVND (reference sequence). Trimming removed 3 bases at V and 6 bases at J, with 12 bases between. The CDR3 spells CASSIRPGGQPQHF. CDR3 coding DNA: TGTGCCAGTAGTATTCGGCCGGGGGGTCAGCCCCAGCATTTT.

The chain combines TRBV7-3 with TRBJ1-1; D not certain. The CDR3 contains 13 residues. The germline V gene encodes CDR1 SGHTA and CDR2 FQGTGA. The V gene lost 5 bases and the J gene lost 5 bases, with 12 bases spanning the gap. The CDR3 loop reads CASSPSPRTEAFF. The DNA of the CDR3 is TGTGCCAGCAGCCCCTCCCCAAGGACTGAAGCTTTCTTT.

CDR3: CASSIQGRNQPQHF. CDR3 bases: TGTGCCAGCAGCATACAGGGGAGGAATCAGCCCCAGCATTTT. This chain links TRBV7-2 with TRBJ1-5, with 7 bases aligning to TRBD1. The CDR3 spans 14 residues. The germline V gene has CDR1 SGHTA and CDR2 FQGNSA. V shed 5 bases and J 4 bases; nucleotides not matched to a gene: 5. The full variable domain, completed using reference TRBV7-2 and TRBJ1-5, is GAGVSQSPSNKVTEKGKDVELRCDPISGHTALYWYRQSLGQGLEFLIYFQGNSAPDKSGLPSDRFSAERTGGSVSTLTIQRTQQEDSAVYLCASSIQGRNQPQHFGDGTRLSIL.

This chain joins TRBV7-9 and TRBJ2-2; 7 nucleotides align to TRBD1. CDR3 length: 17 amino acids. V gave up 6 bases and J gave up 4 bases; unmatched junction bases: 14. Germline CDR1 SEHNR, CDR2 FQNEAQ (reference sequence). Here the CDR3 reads CASRPGSTGRFTGELFF. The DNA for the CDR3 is TGTGCCAGCAGGCCAGGTTCGACAGGGCGGTTCACCGGGGAGCTGTTTTTT.

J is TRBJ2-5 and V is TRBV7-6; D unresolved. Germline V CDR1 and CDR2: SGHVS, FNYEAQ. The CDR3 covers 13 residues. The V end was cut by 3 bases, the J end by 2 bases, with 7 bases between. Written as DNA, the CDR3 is TGTGCCAGCAGCTTGTGGCGGCAAGAGACCCAGTACTTC. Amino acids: CASSLWRQETQYF.

CDR3 in DNA: TGTGCCAGCAGTTTAGACAGGCGTAACTATGGCTACACCTTC. It yields the protein CASSLDRRNYGYTF. The J gene is TRBJ1-2, the V gene TRBV27, with D perhaps matching TRBD1 (6 bases). V was clipped by 2 bases and J by 1 base, with 8 bases between them. This CDR3 spans 14 amino acids. Germline V gene data show CDR1 as MNHEY and CDR2 as SMNVEV (reference sequence).

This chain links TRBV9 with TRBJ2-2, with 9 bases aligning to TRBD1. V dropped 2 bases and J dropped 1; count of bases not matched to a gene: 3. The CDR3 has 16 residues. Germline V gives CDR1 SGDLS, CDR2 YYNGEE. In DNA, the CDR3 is TGTGCCAGCAGCGTGGGGACAGGGAGGAACACCGGGGAGCTGTTTTTT. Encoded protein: CASSVGTGRNTGELFF. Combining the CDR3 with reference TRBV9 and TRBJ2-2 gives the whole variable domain DSGVTQTPKHLITATGQRVTLRCSPRSGDLSVYWYQQSLDQGLQFLIQYYNGEERAKGNILERFSAQQFPDLHSELNLSSLELGDSALYFCASSVGTGRNTGELFFGEGSRLTVL.

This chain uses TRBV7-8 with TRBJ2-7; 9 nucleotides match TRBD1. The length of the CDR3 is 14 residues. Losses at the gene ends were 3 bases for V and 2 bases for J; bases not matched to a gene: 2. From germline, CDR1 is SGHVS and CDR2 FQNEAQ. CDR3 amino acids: CASSLGQGTYEQYV. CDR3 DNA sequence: TGTGCCAGCAGCTTGGGACAGGGTACCTACGAGCAGTACGTC.

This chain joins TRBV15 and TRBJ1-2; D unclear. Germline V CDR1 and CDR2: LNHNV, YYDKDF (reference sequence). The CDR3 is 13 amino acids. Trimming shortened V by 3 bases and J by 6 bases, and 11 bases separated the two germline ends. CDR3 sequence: CATSSRRLDGYTF. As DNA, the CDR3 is TGTGCCACCAGCAGTCGTCGACTGGATGGCTACACCTTC. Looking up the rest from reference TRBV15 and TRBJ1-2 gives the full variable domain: DAMVIQNPRYQVTQFGKPVTLSCSQTLNHNVMYWYQQKSSQAPKLLFHYYDKDFNNEADTPDNFQSRRPNTSFCFLDIRSPGLGDTAMYLCATSSRRLDGYTFGSGTRLTVV.

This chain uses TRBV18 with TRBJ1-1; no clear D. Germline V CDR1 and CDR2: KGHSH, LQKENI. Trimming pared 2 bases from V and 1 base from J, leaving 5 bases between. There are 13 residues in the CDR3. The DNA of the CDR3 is TGTGCCAGCTCACCAGGCCCGAACACTGAAGCTTTCTTT. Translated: CASSPGPNTEAFF. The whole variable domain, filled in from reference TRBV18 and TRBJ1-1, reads NAGVMQNPRHLVRRRGQEARLRCSPMKGHSHVYWYRQLPEEGLKFMVYLQKENIIDESGMPKERFSAEFPKEGPSILRIQQVVRGDSAAYFCASSPGPNTEAFFGQGTRLTVV.

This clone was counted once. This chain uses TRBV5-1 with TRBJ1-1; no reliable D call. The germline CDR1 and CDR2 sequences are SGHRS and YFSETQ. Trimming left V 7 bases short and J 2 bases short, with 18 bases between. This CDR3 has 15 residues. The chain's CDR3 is CASSPTEVRNTEAFF. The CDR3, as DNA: TGCGCCAGCTCTCCAACCGAGGTCAGAAACACTGAAGCTTTCTTT.

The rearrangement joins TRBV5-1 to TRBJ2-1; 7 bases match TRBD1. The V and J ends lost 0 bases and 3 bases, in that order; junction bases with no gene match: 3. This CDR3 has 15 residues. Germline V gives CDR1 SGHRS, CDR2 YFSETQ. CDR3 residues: CASSLGQGFYNEQFF. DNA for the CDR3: TGCGCCAGCAGCTTGGGACAGGGTTTCTACAATGAGCAGTTCTTC.

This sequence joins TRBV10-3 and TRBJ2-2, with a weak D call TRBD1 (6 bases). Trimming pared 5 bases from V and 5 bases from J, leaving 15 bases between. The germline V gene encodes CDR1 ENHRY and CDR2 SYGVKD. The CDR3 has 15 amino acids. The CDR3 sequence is CAISPGIRGTGELFF. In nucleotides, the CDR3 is TGTGCCATCAGTCCGGGAATTAGGGGGACCGGGGAGCTGTTTTTT.

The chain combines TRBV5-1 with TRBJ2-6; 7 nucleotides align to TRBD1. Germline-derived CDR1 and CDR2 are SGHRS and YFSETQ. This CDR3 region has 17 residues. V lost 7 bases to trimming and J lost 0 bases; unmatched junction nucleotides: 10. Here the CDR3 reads CASGRDSAFSGANVLTF. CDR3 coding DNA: TGCGCCAGCGGCCGGGACAGCGCGTTCTCTGGGGCCAACGTCCTGACTTTC.

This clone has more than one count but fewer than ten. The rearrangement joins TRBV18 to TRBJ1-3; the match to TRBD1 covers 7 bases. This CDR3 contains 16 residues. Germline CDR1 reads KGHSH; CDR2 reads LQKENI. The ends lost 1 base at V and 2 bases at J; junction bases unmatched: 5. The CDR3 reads CASSPQTQGAGNTIYF. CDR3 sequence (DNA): TGTGCCAGCTCACCACAGACCCAGGGGGCTGGAAACACCATATATTTT.

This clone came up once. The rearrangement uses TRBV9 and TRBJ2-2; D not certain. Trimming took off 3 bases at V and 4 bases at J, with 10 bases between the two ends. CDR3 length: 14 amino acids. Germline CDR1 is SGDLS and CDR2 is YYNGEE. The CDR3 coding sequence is TGTGCCAGCAGCGCCCCCATCAGCACCGGGGAGCTGTTTTTT. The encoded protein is CASSAPISTGELFF.

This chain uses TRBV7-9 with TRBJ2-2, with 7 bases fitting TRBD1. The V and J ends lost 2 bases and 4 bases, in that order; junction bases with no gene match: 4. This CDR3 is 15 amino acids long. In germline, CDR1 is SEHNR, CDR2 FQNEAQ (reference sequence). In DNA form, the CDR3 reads TGTGCCAGCAGCTTAATGAGACAGGGCACCGGGGAGCTGTTTTTT. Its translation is CASSLMRQGTGELFF. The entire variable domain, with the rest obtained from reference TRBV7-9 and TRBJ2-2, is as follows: DTGVSQNPRHKITKRGQNVTFRCDPISEHNRLYWYRQTLGQGPEFLTYFQNEAQLEKSRLLSDRFSAERPKGSFSTLEIQRTEQGDSAMYLCASSLMRQGTGELFFGEGSRLTVL.

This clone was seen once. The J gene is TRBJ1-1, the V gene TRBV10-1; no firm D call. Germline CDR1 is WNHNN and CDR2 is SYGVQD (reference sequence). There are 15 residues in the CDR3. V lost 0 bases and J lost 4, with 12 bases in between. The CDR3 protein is CASSESRGSGTEAFF. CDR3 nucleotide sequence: TGCGCCAGCAGTGAGTCCCGAGGTTCGGGCACTGAAGCTTTCTTT.

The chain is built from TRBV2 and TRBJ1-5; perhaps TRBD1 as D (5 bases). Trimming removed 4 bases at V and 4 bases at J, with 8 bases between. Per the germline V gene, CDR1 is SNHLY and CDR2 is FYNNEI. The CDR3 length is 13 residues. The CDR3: CASSGQPNQPQHF. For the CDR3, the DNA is TGTGCCAGCAGTGGACAGCCAAATCAGCCCCAGCATTTT.

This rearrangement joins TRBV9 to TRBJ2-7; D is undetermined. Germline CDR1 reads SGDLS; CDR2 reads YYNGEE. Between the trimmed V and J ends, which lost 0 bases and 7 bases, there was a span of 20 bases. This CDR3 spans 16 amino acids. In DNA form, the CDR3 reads TGTGCCAGCAGCGTAGCCCTCGAGCAGAACTCCCTTGAGCAGTACGTC. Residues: CASSVALEQNSLEQYV.

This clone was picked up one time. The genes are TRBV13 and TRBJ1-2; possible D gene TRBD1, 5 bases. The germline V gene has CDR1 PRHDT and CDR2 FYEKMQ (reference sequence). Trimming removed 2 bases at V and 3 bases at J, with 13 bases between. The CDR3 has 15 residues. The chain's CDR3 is CASSLRTSQDYGYTF. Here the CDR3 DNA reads TGTGCCAGCAGCTTAAGGACATCTCAGGACTATGGCTACACCTTC.

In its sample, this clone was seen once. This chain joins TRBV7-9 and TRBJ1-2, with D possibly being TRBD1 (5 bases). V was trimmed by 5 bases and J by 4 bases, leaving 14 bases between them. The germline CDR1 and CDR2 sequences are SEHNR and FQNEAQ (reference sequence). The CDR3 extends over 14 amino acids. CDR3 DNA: TGTGCCAGCAGCCCCCCGACAGCCATCTATGGCTACACCTTC. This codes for CASSPPTAIYGYTF.

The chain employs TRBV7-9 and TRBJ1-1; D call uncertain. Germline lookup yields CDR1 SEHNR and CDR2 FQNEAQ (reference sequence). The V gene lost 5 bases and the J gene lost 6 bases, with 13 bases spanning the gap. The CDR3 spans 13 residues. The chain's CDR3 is CASSPPGGAEAFF. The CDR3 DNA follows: TGTGCCAGCAGCCCTCCCGGAGGAGCTGAAGCTTTCTTT.

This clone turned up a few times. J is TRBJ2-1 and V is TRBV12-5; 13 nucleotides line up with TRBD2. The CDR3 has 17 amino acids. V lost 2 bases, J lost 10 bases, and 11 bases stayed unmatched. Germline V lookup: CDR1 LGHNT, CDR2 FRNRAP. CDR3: CASGLSQTSGGAVEQFF. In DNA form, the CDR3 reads TGTGCTAGTGGTTTGTCCCAAACTAGCGGGGGGGCCGTCGAGCAGTTCTTC.